Each of the 7 T cell receptor beta chains below was sequenced from the same sample in a study of OX40 agonist ivuxolimab in advanced cancers. Here immunoSEQ multiplex PCR was the method, and the copy in TCRdb shows in-frame clones only, minus some. The data show 50,000 or so clones, over 80% seen once. Sequenced here: CD4+ or CD8+ T cells sorted from blood, sampled in a trial of the OX40 agonist ivuxolimab. These receptor sequences come from an adult with an advanced solid tumor such as melanoma, head and neck, liver or kidney cancer.

The rearrangement uses TRBV7-6 and TRBJ1-4; D is unresolved. This CDR3 spans 16 amino acids. V lost 1 base to trimming and J lost 5 bases, with 14 bases between them. CDR1 and CDR2 (germline): SGHVS, FNYEAQ. DNA for the CDR3: TGTGCCAGCAGCTTAGGCTTCACGGGGTCCAATGAAAAACTGTTTTTT. This encodes CASSLGFTGSNEKLFF.

The chain joins TRBV29-1 to TRBJ2-1; TRBD2 is a possible D gene (5 bases). With 4 bases removed from V and 12 bases from J, the gap between germline ends came to 13 bases. In germline, CDR1 is SQVTM, CDR2 ANQGSEA. This CDR3 is built from 11 residues. CDR3 region: CSVAEGFGQFF. The CDR3 nucleotides are TGCAGCGTTGCCGAGGGTTTTGGGCAGTTCTTC.

The chain joins TRBV10-2 to TRBJ1-3; no clear D gene. The length of the CDR3 is 13 residues. Germline V lookup: CDR1 WSHSY, CDR2 SAAADI. V lost 8 bases and J 7 bases, leaving 15 bases between the germline ends. In DNA form, the CDR3 reads TGCGCCAGCGGGGATCTCCCGGGGAACACCATATATTTT. Translating it yields CASGDLPGNTIYF.

This clone was recorded once. The chain recombines TRBV7-2 with TRBJ2-7, with TRBD2 identical over 9 bases. The CDR3 is 14 residues long. Germline V gives CDR1 SGHTA, CDR2 FQGNSA. J gave up 3 bases and V 5 bases, and 5 bases lay outside the gene matches. CDR3 DNA sequence: TGTGCCAGCAGCGGTAGCGGGAGAGGCTACGAGCAGTACTTC. It specifies CASSGSGRGYEQYF.

The chain joins TRBV19 to TRBJ2-1; 11 positions agree with TRBD2. Germline CDR1 LNHDA, CDR2 SQIVND (reference sequence). The CDR3 is made up of 16 amino acids. V was pared by 5 bases and J by 7 bases, with 10 bases of the junction left unmatched. The chain's CDR3 is CASSAITSGSWNEQFF. The DNA of the CDR3 is TGTGCCAGTAGTGCCATAACTAGCGGGAGTTGGAATGAGCAGTTCTTC.

The chain employs TRBV7-9 and TRBJ2-2, with D perhaps matching TRBD2 (6 bases). Germline values: CDR1 SEHNR, CDR2 FQNEAQ (reference sequence). V was clipped by 6 bases and J by 0 bases, with 20 bases between them. The CDR3 has 18 residues. CDR3 DNA: TGTGCCAGCAGGGCGGGACGGACGAGATTAACGAACACCGGGGAGCTGTTTTTT. It is translated as CASRAGRTRLTNTGELFF.

This chain uses TRBV5-5 with TRBJ2-3; TRBD1 aligns across 7 bases. The germline V gene encodes CDR1 SGHKS and CDR2 YYEKEE (reference sequence). This CDR3 has 16 residues. The V gene end was trimmed by 3 bases and the J gene end by 2 bases; junction bases not matched to a gene: 9. CDR3 sequence: CASSSKTGSNTDTQYF. The DNA of the CDR3 is TGTGCCAGCAGCTCAAAGACAGGGAGCAACACAGATACGCAGTATTTT.